This T cell receptor beta chain was obtained from a study of T cell changes during pregnancy in multiple sclerosis. This CDR3 has 16 amino acids. The germline V gene has CDR1 SGHVS and CDR2 FNYEAQ. The ends were cut back, 7 bases at V and 5 bases at J, with 23 bases in the middle. The repertoire was sequenced with immunoSEQ multiplex PCR; TCRdb's copy has only in-frame clones and lacks some. The sample gives tens of thousands of clones, approximately 93% of which show up once; more than 2.5% is in the top ten. Sample: peripheral blood, taken in the second trimester of pregnancy. The source of this sequence is a female donor with multiple sclerosis, enrolled in a pregnancy study. This chain connects TRBV7-6 to TRBJ2-5; tentatively, D is TRBD2 (5 bases). The CDR3 protein is CASTQTVRGMGETQYF. CDR3 in DNA: TGTGCCAGCACCCAGACCGTCCGAGGGATGGGTGAGACCCAGTACTTC. Full variable domain (remainder filled in from reference TRBV7-6 and TRBJ2-5): GAGVSQSPRYKVTKRGQDVALRCDPISGHVSLYWYRQALGQGPEFLTYFNYEAQQDKSGLPNDRFSAERPEGSISTLTIQRTEQRDSAMYRCASTQTVRGMGETQYFGPGTRLLVL.